The text below deals with one T cell receptor (beta chain). Its target is unknown. The data were taken from a study of graft-versus-host responses after intestinal transplantation. As for the study in general: Once they had received anti-thymocyte globulin induction, all recipients took tacrolimus and steroids for around three years.

Study results and caveats: GvH clones turned up in recipient marrow; some had shown up first in ileum or blood. Peak circulating GvH clone levels tracked with early post-transplant HvG declines.

Method: immunoSEQ multiplex PCR; TCRdb's copy keeps in-frame clones and lacks some. The sample has about 90,000 clones; over 90% are singletons. There are 11 residues in the CDR3. V dropped 9 bases and J dropped 12; count of bases not matched to a gene: 8. Germline V gives CDR1 LNHDA, CDR2 SQIVND (reference sequence). The J gene is TRBJ1-1, the V gene TRBV19; 9 nucleotides agree with TRBD1. The receptor comes from a human donor who was the organ donor for an intestinal transplant. Sequenced here: unstimulated CD4+ T cells sorted from spleen or lymph node cells, sampled before transplant. For the CDR3, the DNA is TGTGCCAGCTCACAGGGGGCGAAAACTTTCTTT. As protein: CASSQGAKTFF.